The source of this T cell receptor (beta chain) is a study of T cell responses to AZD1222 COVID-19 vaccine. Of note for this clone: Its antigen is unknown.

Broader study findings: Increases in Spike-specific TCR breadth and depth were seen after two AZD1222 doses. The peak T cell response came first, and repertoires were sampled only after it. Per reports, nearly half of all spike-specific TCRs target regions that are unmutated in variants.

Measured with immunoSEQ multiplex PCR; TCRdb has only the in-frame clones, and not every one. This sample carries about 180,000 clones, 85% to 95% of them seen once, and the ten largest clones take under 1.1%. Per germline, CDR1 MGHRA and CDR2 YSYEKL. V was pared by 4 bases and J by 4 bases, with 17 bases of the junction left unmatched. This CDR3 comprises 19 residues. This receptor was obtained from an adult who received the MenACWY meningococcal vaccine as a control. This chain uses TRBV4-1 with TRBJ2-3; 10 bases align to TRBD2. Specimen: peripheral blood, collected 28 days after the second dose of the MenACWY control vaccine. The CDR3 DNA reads TGCGCCAGCAGCCTACCCGAAGCGGGGGGGCCGATAAGGTCAGATACGCAGTATTTT. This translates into CASSLPEAGGPIRSDTQYF.